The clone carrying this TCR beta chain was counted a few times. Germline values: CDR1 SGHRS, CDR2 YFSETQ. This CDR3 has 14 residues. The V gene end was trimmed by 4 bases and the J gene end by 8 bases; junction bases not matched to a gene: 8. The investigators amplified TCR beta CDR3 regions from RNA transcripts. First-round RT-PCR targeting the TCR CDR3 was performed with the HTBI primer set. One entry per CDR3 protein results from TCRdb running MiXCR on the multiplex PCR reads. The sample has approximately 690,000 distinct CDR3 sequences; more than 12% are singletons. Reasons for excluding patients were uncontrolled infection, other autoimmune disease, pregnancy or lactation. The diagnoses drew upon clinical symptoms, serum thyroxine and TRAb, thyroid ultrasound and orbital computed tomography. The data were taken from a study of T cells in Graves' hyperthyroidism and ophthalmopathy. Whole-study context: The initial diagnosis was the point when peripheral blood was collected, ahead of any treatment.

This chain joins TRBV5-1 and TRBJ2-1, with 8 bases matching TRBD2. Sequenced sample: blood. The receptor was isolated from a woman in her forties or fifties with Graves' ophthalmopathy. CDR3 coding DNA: TGCGCCAGCAGCCCAAATAGCGGGATCGATGAGCAGTTCTTC. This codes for CASSPNSGIDEQFF.